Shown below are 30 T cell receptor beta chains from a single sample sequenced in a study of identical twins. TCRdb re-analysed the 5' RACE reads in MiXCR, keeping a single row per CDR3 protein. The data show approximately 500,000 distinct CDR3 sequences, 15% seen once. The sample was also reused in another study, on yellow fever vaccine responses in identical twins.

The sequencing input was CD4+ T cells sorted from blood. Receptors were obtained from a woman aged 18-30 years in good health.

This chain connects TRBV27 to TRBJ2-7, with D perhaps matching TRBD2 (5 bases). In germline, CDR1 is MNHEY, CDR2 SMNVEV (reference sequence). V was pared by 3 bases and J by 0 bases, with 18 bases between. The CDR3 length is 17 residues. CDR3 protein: CASSLLGGPRDSYEQYF. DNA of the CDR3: TGTGCCAGCAGTTTGTTAGGAGGACCTAGGGACTCCTACGAGCAGTACTTC.

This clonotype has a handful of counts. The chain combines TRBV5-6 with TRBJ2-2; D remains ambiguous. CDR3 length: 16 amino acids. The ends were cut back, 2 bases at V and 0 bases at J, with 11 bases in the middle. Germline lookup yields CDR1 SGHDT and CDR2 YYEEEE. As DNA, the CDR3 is TGTGCCAGCAGCTTTCTTGACCGACCGAACACCGGGGAGCTGTTTTTT. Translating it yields CASSFLDRPNTGELFF.

The DNA for the CDR3 is TGCGCCAGCAGAATGGGACAGGGGTACACCGGGGAGCTGTTTTTT. Amino acid sequence: CASRMGQGYTGELFF. The chain has TRBV5-1 and TRBJ2-2; TRBD1 matches 10 bases. CDR3 size: 15 residues. Trimming cost V 5 bases and J 3 bases; bases outside gene matches: 4. Germline V lookup: CDR1 SGHRS, CDR2 YFSETQ.

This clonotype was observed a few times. The CDR3 nucleotides are TGTGCCAGCAGCTTATTGCGTGGTCGGACCGGGGAGCTGTTTTTT. Translation gives CASSLLRGRTGELFF. The rearrangement joins TRBV5-6 to TRBJ2-2, with D unclear. V lost 2 bases, J lost 5 bases, and 13 bases lay in between. CDR3 length: 15 residues. In germline, CDR1 is SGHDT, CDR2 YYEEEE.

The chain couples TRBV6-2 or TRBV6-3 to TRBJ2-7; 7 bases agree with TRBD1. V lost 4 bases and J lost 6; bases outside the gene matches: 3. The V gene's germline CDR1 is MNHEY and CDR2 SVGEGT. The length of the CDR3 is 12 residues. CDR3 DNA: TGTGCCAGCAGTTTAACAGGGGTCGAGCAGTACGTC. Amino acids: CASSLTGVEQYV.

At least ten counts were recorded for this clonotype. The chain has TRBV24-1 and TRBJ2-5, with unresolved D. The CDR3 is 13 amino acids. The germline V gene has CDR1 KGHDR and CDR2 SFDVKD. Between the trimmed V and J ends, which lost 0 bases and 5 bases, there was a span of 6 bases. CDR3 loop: CATSDLPRETQYF. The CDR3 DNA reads TGTGCCACCAGTGATTTGCCTCGGGAGACCCAGTACTTC.

CDR3 sequence: CASSPDRLRNTIYF. In nucleotides, the CDR3 is TGTGCCAGCAGTCCCGACAGGCTCCGAAACACCATATATTTT. The rearrangement uses TRBV28 and TRBJ1-3; D may be TRBD1 (6 bases). The CDR3 covers 14 residues. Germline-derived CDR1 and CDR2 are MDHEN and SYDVKM. The V and J ends lost 5 bases and 5 bases respectively, with 13 bases between them.

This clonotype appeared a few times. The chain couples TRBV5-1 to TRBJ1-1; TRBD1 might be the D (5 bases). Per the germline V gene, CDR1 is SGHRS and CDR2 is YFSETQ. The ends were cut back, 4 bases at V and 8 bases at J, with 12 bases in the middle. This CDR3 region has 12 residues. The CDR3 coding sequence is TGCGCCAGCAGCCAGACCCCAGGGGAAGCTTTCTTT. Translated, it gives CASSQTPGEAFF. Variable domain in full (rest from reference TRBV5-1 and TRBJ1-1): KAGVTQTPRYLIKTRGQQVTLSCSPISGHRSVSWYQQTPGQGLQFLFEYFSETQRNKGNFPGRFSGRQFSNSRSEMNVSTLELGDSALYLCASSQTPGEAFFGQGTRLTVV.

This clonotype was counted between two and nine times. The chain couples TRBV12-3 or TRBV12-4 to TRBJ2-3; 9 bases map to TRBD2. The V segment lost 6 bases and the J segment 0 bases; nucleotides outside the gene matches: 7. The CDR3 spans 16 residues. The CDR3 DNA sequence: TGTGCCAGCAGCCACGCGGGGGGGAGGAGCACAGATACGCAGTATTTT. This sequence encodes CASSHAGGRSTDTQYF.

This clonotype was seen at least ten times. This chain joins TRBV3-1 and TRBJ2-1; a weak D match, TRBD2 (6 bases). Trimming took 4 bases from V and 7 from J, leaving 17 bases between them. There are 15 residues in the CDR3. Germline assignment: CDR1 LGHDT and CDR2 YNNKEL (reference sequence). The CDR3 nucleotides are TGTGCCAGCAGCCCCTCCGGGCGGGGTGGGAATGAGCAGTTCTTC. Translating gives CASSPSGRGGNEQFF.

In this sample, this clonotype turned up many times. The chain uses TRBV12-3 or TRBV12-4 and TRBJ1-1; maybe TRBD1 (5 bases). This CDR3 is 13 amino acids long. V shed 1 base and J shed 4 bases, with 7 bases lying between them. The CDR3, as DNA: TGTGCCAGCAGTTTAGGGGGGAGCACTGAAGCTTTCTTT. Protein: CASSLGGSTEAFF.

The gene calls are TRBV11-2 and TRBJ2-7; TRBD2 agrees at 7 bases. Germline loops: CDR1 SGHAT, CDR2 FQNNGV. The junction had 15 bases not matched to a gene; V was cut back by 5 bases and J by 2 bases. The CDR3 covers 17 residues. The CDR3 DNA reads TGTGCCAGCAGCCGCCTGACTCGGCTAGCGGCAACCTACGAGCAGTACTTC. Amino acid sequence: CASSRLTRLAATYEQYF.

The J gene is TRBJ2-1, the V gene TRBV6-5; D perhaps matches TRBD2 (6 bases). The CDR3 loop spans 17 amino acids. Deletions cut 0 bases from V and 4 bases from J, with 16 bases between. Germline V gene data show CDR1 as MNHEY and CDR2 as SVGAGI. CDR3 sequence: CASSYSAWWEDYNEQFF. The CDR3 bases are TGTGCCAGCAGTTACTCGGCCTGGTGGGAGGATTACAATGAGCAGTTCTTC.

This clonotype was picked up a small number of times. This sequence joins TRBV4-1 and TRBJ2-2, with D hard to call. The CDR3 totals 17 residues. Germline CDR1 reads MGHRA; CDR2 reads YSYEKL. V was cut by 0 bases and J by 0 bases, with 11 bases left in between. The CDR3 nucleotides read TGCGCCAGCAGCCAAGATAGACCGAATCCGAACACCGGGGAGCTGTTTTTT. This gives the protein CASSQDRPNPNTGELFF.

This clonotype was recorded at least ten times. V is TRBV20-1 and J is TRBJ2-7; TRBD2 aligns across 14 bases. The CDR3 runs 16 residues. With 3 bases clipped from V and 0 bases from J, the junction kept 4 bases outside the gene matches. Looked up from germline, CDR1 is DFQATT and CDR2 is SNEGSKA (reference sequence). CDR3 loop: CSARGLAGVSSYEQYF. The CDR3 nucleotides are TGCAGTGCTAGGGGACTAGCGGGAGTGAGCTCCTACGAGCAGTACTTC.

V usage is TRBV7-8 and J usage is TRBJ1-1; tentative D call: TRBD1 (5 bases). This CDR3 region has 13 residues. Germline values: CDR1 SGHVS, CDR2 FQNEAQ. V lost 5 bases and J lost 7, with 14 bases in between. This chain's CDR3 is CASSGRRGGEAFF. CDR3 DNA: TGTGCCAGCAGCGGACGTAGGGGAGGTGAAGCTTTCTTT. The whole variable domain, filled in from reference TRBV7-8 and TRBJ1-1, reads GAGVSQSPRYKVAKRGQDVALRCDPISGHVSLFWYQQALGQGPEFLTYFQNEAQLDKSGLPSDRFFAERPEGSVSTLKIQRTQQEDSAVYLCASSGRRGGEAFFGQGTRLTVV.

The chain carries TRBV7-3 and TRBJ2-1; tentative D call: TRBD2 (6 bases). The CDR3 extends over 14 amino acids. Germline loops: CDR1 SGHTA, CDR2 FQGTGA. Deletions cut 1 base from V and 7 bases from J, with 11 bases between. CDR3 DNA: TGTGCCAGCAGCTTAAGCGGGAACTGGAATGAGCAGTTCTTC. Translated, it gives CASSLSGNWNEQFF.

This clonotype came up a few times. The CDR3 sequence: CASSIGPTRLASHEQYF. The CDR3 DNA sequence: TGTGCCAGCAGCATTGGCCCTACGAGACTAGCAAGTCACGAGCAGTACTTC. The rearrangement uses TRBV7-2 and TRBJ2-7; 7 bases fit TRBD2. The trim removed 5 bases at V and 5 bases at J, leaving 18 bases unmatched. Looked up from germline, CDR1 is SGHTA and CDR2 is FQGNSA. This CDR3 contains 17 residues.

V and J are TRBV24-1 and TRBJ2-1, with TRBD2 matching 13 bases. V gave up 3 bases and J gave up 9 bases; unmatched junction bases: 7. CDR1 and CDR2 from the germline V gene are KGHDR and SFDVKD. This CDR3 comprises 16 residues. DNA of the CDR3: TGTGCCACCAGTGATCCCACTAGCGGGAGGGCCGTTGAGCAGTTCTTC. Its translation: CATSDPTSGRAVEQFF.

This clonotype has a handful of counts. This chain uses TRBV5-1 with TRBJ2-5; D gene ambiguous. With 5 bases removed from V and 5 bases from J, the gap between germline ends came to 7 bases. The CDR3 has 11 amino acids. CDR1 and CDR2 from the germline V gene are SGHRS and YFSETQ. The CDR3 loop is CASRGAETQYF. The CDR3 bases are TGCGCCAGCAGGGGTGCGGAGACCCAGTACTTC. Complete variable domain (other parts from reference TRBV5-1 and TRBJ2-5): KAGVTQTPRYLIKTRGQQVTLSCSPISGHRSVSWYQQTPGQGLQFLFEYFSETQRNKGNFPGRFSGRQFSNSRSEMNVSTLELGDSALYLCASRGAETQYFGPGTRLLVL.

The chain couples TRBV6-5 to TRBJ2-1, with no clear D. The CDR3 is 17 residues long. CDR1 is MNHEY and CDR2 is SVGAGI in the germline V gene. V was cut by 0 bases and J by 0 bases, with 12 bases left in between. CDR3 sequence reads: CASSYSQRPSSYNEQFF. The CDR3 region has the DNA TGTGCCAGCAGTTACTCGCAGCGCCCAAGCTCCTACAATGAGCAGTTCTTC.

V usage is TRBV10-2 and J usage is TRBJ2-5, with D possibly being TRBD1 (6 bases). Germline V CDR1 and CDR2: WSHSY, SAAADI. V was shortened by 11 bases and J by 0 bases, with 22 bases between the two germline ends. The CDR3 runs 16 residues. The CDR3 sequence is CAAQVARQGYQETQYF. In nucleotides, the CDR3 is TGCGCCGCCCAGGTGGCCCGGCAGGGGTACCAAGAGACCCAGTACTTC.

The CDR3 coding sequence is TGTGCCAGCACCTTAGAACGCACTTATAGCACCACCGGGACAGATACGCAGTATTTT. It is translated as CASTLERTYSTTGTDTQYF. This chain uses TRBV12-3 or TRBV12-4 with TRBJ2-3; D not certain. V was pared by 7 bases and J by 3 bases, with 29 bases between. This CDR3 is built from 19 residues.

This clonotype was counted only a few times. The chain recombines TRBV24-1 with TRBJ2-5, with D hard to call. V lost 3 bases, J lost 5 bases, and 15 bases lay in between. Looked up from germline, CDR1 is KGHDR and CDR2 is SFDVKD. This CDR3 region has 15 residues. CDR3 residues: CATSDRALLGETQYF. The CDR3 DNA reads TGTGCCACCAGTGATCGGGCCTTGTTGGGGGAGACCCAGTACTTC.

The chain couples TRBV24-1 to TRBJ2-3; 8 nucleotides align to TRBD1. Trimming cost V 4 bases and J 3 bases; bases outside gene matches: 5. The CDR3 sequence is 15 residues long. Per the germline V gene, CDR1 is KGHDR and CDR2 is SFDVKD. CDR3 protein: CATSDTDRDTDTQYF. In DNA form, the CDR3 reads TGTGCCACCAGTGACACGGACAGGGATACAGATACGCAGTATTTT.

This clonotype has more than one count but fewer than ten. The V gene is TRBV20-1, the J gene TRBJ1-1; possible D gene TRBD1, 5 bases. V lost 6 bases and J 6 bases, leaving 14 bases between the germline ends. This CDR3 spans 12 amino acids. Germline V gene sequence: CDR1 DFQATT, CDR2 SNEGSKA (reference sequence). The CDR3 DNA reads TGCAGTGCCAACACGATGGGGGCTGAAGCTTTCTTT. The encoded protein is CSANTMGAEAFF.

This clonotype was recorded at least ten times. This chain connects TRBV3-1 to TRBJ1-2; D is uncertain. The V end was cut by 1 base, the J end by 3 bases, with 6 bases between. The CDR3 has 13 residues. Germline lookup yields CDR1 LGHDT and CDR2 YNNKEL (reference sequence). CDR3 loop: CASSQGADYGYTF. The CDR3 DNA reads TGTGCCAGCAGCCAAGGGGCCGACTATGGCTACACCTTC.

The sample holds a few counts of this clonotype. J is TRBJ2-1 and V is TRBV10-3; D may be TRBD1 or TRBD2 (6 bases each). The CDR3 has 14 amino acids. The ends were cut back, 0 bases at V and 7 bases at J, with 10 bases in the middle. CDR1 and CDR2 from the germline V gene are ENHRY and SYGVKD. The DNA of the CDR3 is TGTGCCATCAGTGAGTCGGGGGCGGGGAATGAGCAGTTCTTC. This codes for CAISESGAGNEQFF.

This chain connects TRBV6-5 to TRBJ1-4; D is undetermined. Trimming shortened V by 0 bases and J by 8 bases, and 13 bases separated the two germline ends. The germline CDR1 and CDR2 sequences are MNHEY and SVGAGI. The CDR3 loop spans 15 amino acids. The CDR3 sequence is CASSYSRTSIEKLFF. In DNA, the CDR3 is TGTGCCAGCAGTTACTCGAGGACCTCCATCGAAAAACTGTTTTTT.

The DNA of the CDR3 is TGTGCCAGCAGCCGGCCGGGACGCACAGATACGCAGTATTTT. Its translation is CASSRPGRTDTQYF. The J gene is TRBJ2-3, the V gene TRBV12-3 or TRBV12-4; either TRBD1 or TRBD2 may supply D (5 bases each). V was pared by 6 bases and J by 1 base, with 11 bases between. This CDR3 has 14 residues.